This is a list of T cell receptor beta chains from one sample in a study of beta chain features in type 1 diabetes. The table came from immunoSEQ multiplex PCR; TCRdb's copy has only in-frame clones and leaves some out. The table includes 350,000 to 450,000 clones, around 13% detected once. The sequenced material came from naive CD4+ T cells from blood. These receptors all stem from a young man in good health. The CDR3 runs from the conserved cysteine through the conserved F or W. The order of the fields is D gene, clone size, J gene, CDR3 length, V gene, CDR3 protein, CDR3 DNA. A D gene is named only where the DNA matches it firmly. The listing skips clone size in some rows; elsewhere it reads once, few, many or a size class.

>TRBD1|few|TRBJ2-5|14|TRBV5-1
CASRRTGVGETQYF
TGCGCCAGCAGGCGGACAGGGGTTGGGGAGACCCAGTACTTC
>TRBD1|.|TRBJ2-1|14|TRBV14
CASSHSRTGLEQFF
TGTGCCAGCAGCCATTCTCGGACAGGTCTTGAGCAGTTCTTC
>TRBD2|few|TRBJ2-1|13|TRBV5-1
CASSFGTSGSQFF
TGCGCCAGCAGCTTCGGGACTAGCGGGAGTCAGTTCTTC
>TRBD1|few|TRBJ1-3|16|TRBV27
CASRQTGGGGGNTIYF
TGTGCCAGCAGACAAACAGGGGGCGGCGGTGGAAACACCATATATTTT
>TRBD2|few|TRBJ2-1|18|TRBV14
CASSQGALAGGTYNEQFF
TGTGCCAGCAGCCAAGGGGCCCTGGCGGGGGGAACCTACAATGAGCAGTTCTTC
>TRBD1|few|TRBJ2-1|15|TRBV29-1
CSARPGQGPHNEQFF
TGCAGCGCTCGGCCGGGACAGGGGCCCCACAATGAGCAGTTCTTC
>TRBD1|.|TRBJ2-1|16|TRBV4-3
CASSQDRDSPAREQFF
TGCGCCAGCAGCCAAGATAGGGACAGCCCCGCAAGGGAGCAGTTCTTC
>.|.|TRBJ2-5|17|TRBV5-1
CASSLVVSVAAQETQYF
TGCGCCAGCAGCTTGGTAGTGTCTGTGGCGGCTCAAGAGACCCAGTACTTC
>TRBD1|.|TRBJ2-1|18|TRBV2
CASSLRQGAPSSYNEQFF
TGTGCCAGCAGTCTCAGACAGGGGGCCCCTAGCTCCTACAATGAGCAGTTCTTC
>.|.|TRBJ2-1|15|TRBV9
CASSVGPAGDNEQFF
TGTGCCAGCAGCGTAGGGCCAGCCGGAGACAATGAGCAGTTCTTC
>TRBD1|few|TRBJ2-1|14|TRBV7-7
CASSPRTGYDEQFF
TGTGCCAGCAGCCCCCGGACAGGGTATGATGAGCAGTTCTTC
>.|.|TRBJ1-1|14|TRBV6-4
CASSDSPGRTEAFF
TGTGCCAGCAGTGACTCGCCCGGGCGGACTGAAGCTTTCTTT
>.|few|TRBJ2-1|15|TRBV7-2
CASSLGVGSYNEQFF
TGTGCCAGCAGCTTAGGGGTTGGGTCCTACAATGAGCAGTTCTTC
>.|few|TRBJ2-5|13|TRBV14
CASSQDLGKTQYF
TGTGCCAGCAGCCAAGATTTGGGAAAGACCCAGTACTTC
>.|.|TRBJ1-1|12|TRBV29-1
CSVGGLHTEAFF
TGCAGCGTTGGTGGGCTCCACACTGAAGCTTTCTTT
>.|few|TRBJ2-1|14|TRBV28
CASSLRQSYNEQFF
TGTGCCAGCAGTCTTCGACAGAGTTACAATGAGCAGTTCTTC
>.|.|TRBJ2-5|14|TRBV5-1
CASSLRQGQETQYF
TGCGCCAGCAGCTTGCGCCAGGGCCAGGAGACCCAGTACTTC
>TRBD1|.|TRBJ1-1|14|TRBV9
CASSVVPGQGEAFF
TGTGCCAGCAGCGTAGTTCCTGGACAGGGCGAAGCTTTCTTT
>.|.|TRBJ1-2|13|TRBV7-9
CASSFGQDYGYTF
TGTGCCAGCAGCTTCGGGCAGGACTATGGCTACACCTTC
>TRBD2|few|TRBJ2-1|17|TRBV2
CAIEPQKAGSSYNEQFF
TGTGCCATCGAACCCCAGAAAGCGGGAAGCTCCTACAATGAGCAGTTCTTC
>TRBD2|once|TRBJ2-1|16|TRBV9
CASSVPGLAGVNEQFF
TGTGCCAGCAGCGTCCCGGGACTAGCGGGTGTCAATGAGCAGTTCTTC
>.|few|TRBJ1-1|11|TRBV18
CASTLGTEAFF
TGTGCCAGCACACTGGGGACTGAAGCTTTCTTT
>.|.|TRBJ2-3|14|TRBV7-8
CASRPGAFTDTQYF
TGTGCCAGCAGACCAGGGGCTTTCACAGATACGCAGTATTTT
>.|few|TRBJ2-1|15|TRBV7-9
CASSPLAGSYNEQFF
TGTGCCAGCAGCCCCCTTGCGGGGTCCTACAATGAGCAGTTCTTC
>TRBD1|few|TRBJ2-5|13|TRBV9
CASSGDRVETQYF
TGTGCCAGCAGCGGGGACAGGGTGGAGACCCAGTACTTC
>TRBD1|.|TRBJ1-1|13|TRBV7-2
CASSSNRGTEAFF
TGTGCCAGCAGCTCGAACAGGGGGACTGAAGCTTTCTTT
>TRBD1|few|TRBJ1-1|13|TRBV7-2
CASSLEPGQGTFF
TGTGCCAGCAGCTTAGAGCCGGGACAGGGGACTTTCTTT
>.|few|TRBJ1-5|13|TRBV29-1
CSVGVDSNQPQHF
TGCAGCGTTGGGGTAGATAGCAATCAGCCCCAGCATTTT
>.|.|TRBJ2-2|14|TRBV29-1
CSVAGIQVTGELFF
TGCAGCGTCGCGGGGATACAGGTCACCGGGGAGCTGTTTTTT
>TRBD2|few|TRBJ2-1|17|TRBV7-9
CASSLGGLAGTLNEQFF
TGTGCCAGCAGCTTAGGTGGGCTAGCGGGCACACTTAATGAGCAGTTCTTC
>.|.|TRBJ2-3|12|TRBV28
CATGGYTDTQYF
TGTGCCACCGGAGGATACACAGATACGCAGTATTTT
>.|.|TRBJ2-1|14|TRBV4-2
CASSQRAGVDEQFF
TGTGCCAGCAGCCAACGAGCGGGTGTAGATGAGCAGTTCTTC
>.|few|TRBJ1-3|13|TRBV7-6
CASSASEGNTIYF
TGTGCCAGCAGCGCCTCGGAGGGAAACACCATATATTTT
>.|few|TRBJ1-5|17|TRBV10-3
CAISEPQGSGGNQPQHF
TGTGCCATCAGTGAGCCCCAGGGAAGCGGGGGCAATCAGCCCCAGCATTTT
>.|.|TRBJ1-6|18|TRBV13
CASSLGLAGSSYNSPLHF
TGTGCCAGCAGCTTAGGCCTGGCGGGAAGCTCCTATAATTCACCCCTCCACTTT
>.|.|TRBJ2-3|17|TRBV7-6
CASSSSYNPYSTDTQYF
TGTGCCAGCAGCTCCTCATACAACCCCTATAGCACAGATACGCAGTATTTT
>TRBD2|.|TRBJ2-3|17|TRBV7-3
CASSLGLRLAGTDTQYF
TGTGCCAGCAGCTTAGGTCTCCGGCTAGCGGGTACAGATACGCAGTATTTT
>.|few|TRBJ1-2|16|TRBV25-1
CASSEYLDRPPRGYTF
TGTGCCAGCAGTGAATATCTCGACAGACCCCCAAGAGGCTACACCTTC
>.|few|TRBJ2-1|15|TRBV5-6
CASSPQFGSYNEQFF
TGTGCCAGCAGCCCTCAGTTTGGCTCCTACAATGAGCAGTTCTTC
>.|.|TRBJ2-2|15|TRBV7-9
CASSRHPPDTGELFF
TGTGCCAGCAGTCGACATCCCCCGGACACCGGGGAGCTGTTTTTT
>.|few|TRBJ2-1|11|TRBV7-2
CASSLGAEQFF
TGTGCCAGCAGCTTAGGGGCGGAGCAGTTCTTC
>.|.|TRBJ2-2|15|TRBV5-1
CASSPSVQGTGELFF
TGCGCCAGCAGCCCCTCGGTGCAGGGCACCGGGGAGCTGTTTTTT
>TRBD2|.|TRBJ2-3|16|TRBV7-6
CASSLGTSGVTDTQYF
TGTGCCAGCAGCTTAGGGACTAGCGGGGTCACAGATACGCAGTATTTT
>TRBD1|.|TRBJ2-5|15|TRBV9
CASSAGTGYQETQYF
TGTGCCAGCAGCGCCGGGACAGGGTACCAAGAGACCCAGTACTTC
>.|few|TRBJ2-1|15|TRBV19
CASSIEGDTYNEQFF
TGTGCCAGTAGTATAGAGGGGGATACCTACAATGAGCAGTTCTTC
>.|.|TRBJ2-5|11|TRBV27
CASRLRETQYF
TGTGCCAGCAGGTTAAGAGAGACCCAGTACTTC
>.|.|TRBJ2-2|14|TRBV7-2
CASSLLGEAGELFF
TGTGCCAGCAGCTTATTGGGGGAAGCCGGGGAGCTGTTTTTT
>TRBD2|few|TRBJ2-5|15|TRBV4-2
CASSHPTGGGETQYF
TGTGCCAGCAGCCACCCTACGGGGGGAGGAGAGACCCAGTACTTC
>.|few|TRBJ2-3|12|TRBV7-9
CASSLTIDTQYF
TGTGCCAGCAGCTTGACCATAGATACGCAGTATTTT
>.|.|TRBJ2-1|15|TRBV6-6
CASSSRGEKTHEQFF
TGTGCCAGCAGTAGTAGGGGCGAAAAAACTCATGAGCAGTTCTTC
>.|few|TRBJ2-3|14|TRBV9
CASSSQTSTHTQYF
TGTGCCAGCAGCTCCCAGACTAGTACACATACGCAGTATTTT
>.|few|TRBJ2-7|11|TRBV6-5
CASSYGEQRYF
TGTGCCAGCAGTTACGGGGAACAGAGGTACTTC
>.|.|TRBJ2-5|13|TRBV4-1
CASSQEARETQYF
TGCGCCAGCAGCCAAGAAGCTAGGGAGACCCAGTACTTC
>TRBD1|.|TRBJ2-3|13|TRBV12-5
CASGPDRADTQYF
TGTGCTAGTGGCCCCGACAGGGCTGATACGCAGTATTTT
>.|few|TRBJ2-2|12|TRBV7-2
CASSFYDRELFF
TGTGCCAGCAGCTTTTACGACAGGGAGCTGTTTTTT